These 3 T cell receptor beta chains were all obtained from the same sample, sequenced in a study of blood T cell repertoires in COVID-19. Profiling relied on immunoSEQ multiplex PCR, and the TCRdb table lists in-frame clones only, not all of them. The table has roughly 200,000 clones, more than 75% seen once. Input material: peripheral blood. Receptors were obtained from a person aged 70 to 85 with COVID-19, enrolled during active disease.

This clone was observed once. The chain has TRBV28 and TRBJ2-7; 9 positions match TRBD1. V lost 8 bases, J lost 6 bases, and 11 bases stayed unmatched. CDR1 and CDR2 from the germline V gene are MDHEN and SYDVKM. The CDR3 spans 14 residues. The CDR3 reads CASGPGQGLGEQYF. The CDR3 DNA follows: TGTGCCAGCGGCCCGGGACAGGGTCTGGGCGAGCAGTACTTC.

This clone was detected only once. The rearrangement links TRBV9 to TRBJ1-1, with unresolved D. The CDR3 is 13 amino acids. V lost 1 base and J 0 bases, leaving 4 bases between the germline ends. The germline CDR1 and CDR2 sequences are SGDLS and YYNGEE. The CDR3 nucleotides are TGTGCCAGCAGCGTAAGAGTGAACACTGAAGCTTTCTTT. Protein product: CASSVRVNTEAFF. Drawing the rest from reference TRBV9 and TRBJ1-1, the complete variable domain is DSGVTQTPKHLITATGQRVTLRCSPRSGDLSVYWYQQSLDQGLQFLIQYYNGEERAKGNILERFSAQQFPDLHSELNLSSLELGDSALYFCASSVRVNTEAFFGQGTRLTVV.

The rearrangement joins TRBV18 to TRBJ2-1; no reliable D call. The germline CDR1 and CDR2 sequences are KGHSH and LQKENI. This CDR3 spans 14 amino acids. V shed 6 bases and J shed 5 bases, with 14 bases lying between them. CDR3 protein: CASSKEIKDNEQFF. In DNA form, the CDR3 reads TGTGCCAGCTCGAAGGAGATTAAGGACAATGAGCAGTTCTTC.